This T cell receptor beta chain was identified in a study of siplizumab effects on memory and regulatory T cells. Study-wide points: Proliferating Tregs' suppressive function in siplizumab cultures went unconfirmed. Significant reduction of alloreactive sequences traceable to unstimulated CD4+ memory cells was observed with siplizumab. Mappable CD4+ clones that were alloreactive averaged 68.8% Treg-derived with siplizumab versus 26.9% in controls.

Using immunoSEQ multiplex PCR, the repertoire was profiled, and TCRdb retains in-frame clones only, with some absent. The sample lists about 100,000 clones; 91% were seen once. In regard to this clone: As yet, its antigen is unknown.

The germline V gene has CDR1 MNHNS and CDR2 SASEGT. There are 13 residues in the CDR3. V lost 5 bases, J lost 3 bases, and 8 bases lay in between. The chain couples TRBV6-1 to TRBJ1-5, with no clear D. Sample: CD4+ T cells sorted from blood. The clonotype comes from a human donor in good health. The chain's CDR3 is CASSLGYNQPQHF. CDR3 in DNA: TGTGCCAGCAGTTTAGGGTACAATCAGCCCCAGCATTTT.